A single sample is the source of the 17 T cell receptor beta chains below, sequenced in a study of blood T cell repertoires in COVID-19. Assay: immunoSEQ multiplex PCR; the TCRdb copy retains only in-frame clones and omits some. This sample has 130,000 to 150,000 clones, with approximately 85% found just once. What was sequenced was peripheral blood. Receptor source: a woman in her fifties or sixties with COVID-19, enrolled during active disease.

This rearrangement joins TRBV5-3 to TRBJ2-7; 7 bases map to TRBD1. TRBV5-3 is recorded as an ORF, its role being uncertain. V was pared by 1 base and J by 5 bases, with 0 bases of the junction left unmatched. This CDR3 region has 12 residues. The chain's CDR3 is CARSLTGDEQYF. In DNA, the CDR3 is TGTGCCAGAAGCTTGACAGGGGACGAGCAGTACTTC.

The chain carries TRBV5-4 and TRBJ2-1; 8 nucleotides match TRBD1. Trimming cost V 4 bases and J 8 bases; bases outside gene matches: 8. CDR1 is SGHNT and CDR2 is YYREEE in the germline V gene (reference sequence). The CDR3 is 14 amino acids. The CDR3 DNA is TGTGCCAGCAGCCCCCAGGGACAGGTAGATGAGCAGTTCTTC. Its protein product is CASSPQGQVDEQFF.

The chain carries TRBV7-9 and TRBJ1-1; D is undetermined. CDR3 size: 13 residues. The V end lost 0 bases, the J end lost 4 bases, and 6 bases lay between the germline ends. Germline lookup yields CDR1 SEHNR and CDR2 FQNEAQ (reference sequence). As DNA, the CDR3 is TGTGCCAGCAGCTTAGCGGGCCCCACTGAAGCTTTCTTT. Translated: CASSLAGPTEAFF.

The chain is built from TRBV29-1 and TRBJ1-4, with no clear D. With 6 bases removed from V and 0 bases from J, the gap between germline ends came to 11 bases. Germline assignment: CDR1 SQVTM and CDR2 ANQGSEA. The CDR3 spans 14 residues. The CDR3 DNA is TGCAGCGTGAGCACCCTTACAACTAATGAAAAACTGTTTTTT. It encodes CSVSTLTTNEKLFF.

This chain links TRBV3-1 (or the pseudogene TRBV3-2) with TRBJ1-5, with no clear D. Per the germline V gene, CDR1 is LGHDT and CDR2 is YNNKEL (reference sequence). V was trimmed by 1 base and J by 5 bases, leaving 9 bases between them. The length of the CDR3 is 14 residues. CDR3 coding DNA: TGTGCCAGCAGCCAAGTGTCGCGGGATCAGCCCCAGCATTTT. Protein product: CASSQVSRDQPQHF.

This sequence joins TRBV6-4 and TRBJ2-3, with a tentative D call TRBD2 (5 bases). V was cut by 3 bases and J by 4 bases, with 14 bases left in between. CDR3 length equals 15 residues. The germline CDR1 and CDR2 sequences are MRHNA and SNTAGT. DNA for the CDR3: TGTGCCAGCAGTGAGACTTGGAGCGGCGCAGATACGCAGTATTTT. It translates to CASSETWSGADTQYF.

The rearrangement links TRBV29-1 to TRBJ2-3; 11 positions match TRBD2. Germline V gene lookup returns CDR1 SQVTM and CDR2 ANQGSEA. The trim removed 2 bases at V and 5 bases at J, leaving 6 bases unmatched. CDR3 size: 15 residues. The CDR3 protein is CSVERLAGGIDTQYF. The CDR3 nucleotides are TGCAGCGTTGAAAGGCTAGCGGGGGGTATAGATACGCAGTATTTT.

The chain is built from TRBV4-2 and TRBJ1-3; the D gene is possibly TRBD1 (5 bases). The CDR3 covers 17 residues. The germline CDR1 and CDR2 sequences are LGHNA and YNFKEQ. Trimming removed 2 bases from V and 8 bases from J, with 22 bases in between. For the CDR3, the DNA is TGTGCCAGCAGCCAACCCGGGGGGGATGGTCGCACAGACACCATATATTTT. This sequence encodes CASSQPGGDGRTDTIYF.

The chain combines TRBV20-1 with TRBJ2-4; 16 nucleotides line up with TRBD2. Trimming removed 3 bases from V and 9 bases from J; junction bases left unmatched: 5. Germline V gene data show CDR1 as DFQATT and CDR2 as SNEGSKA (reference sequence). The CDR3 is 15 residues long. The chain's CDR3 is CSASPGLAGGRIQYF. The CDR3 nucleotides read TGCAGTGCTAGTCCGGGACTAGCGGGGGGGCGCATTCAGTACTTC.

J is TRBJ1-2 and V is TRBV6-5; TRBD1 agrees at 7 bases. V shed 7 bases and J 0 bases; nucleotides not matched to a gene: 8. This CDR3 has 15 amino acids. Looked up from germline, CDR1 is MNHEY and CDR2 is SVGAGI. The CDR3 protein is CASTYTGETNYGYTF. The CDR3 bases are TGTGCCAGCACCTATACAGGGGAAACTAACTATGGCTACACCTTC.

This clone was observed a handful of times. The chain links TRBV5-1 to TRBJ2-1; D is possibly TRBD2 (5 bases). This CDR3 is 14 amino acids long. The germline V gene encodes CDR1 SGHRS and CDR2 YFSETQ. The germline V and J ends were trimmed by 0 bases and 9 bases, with 13 bases remaining between them. CDR3 sequence reads: CASSLAGVSGEQFF. The CDR3 DNA sequence: TGCGCCAGCAGCTTGGCCGGGGTTTCAGGTGAGCAGTTCTTC.

Comment on this clone: One end of the junction varies from germline; a read error may be responsible. This rearrangement joins TRBV7-3 to TRBJ2-3, with TRBD2 identical over 13 bases. Germline V gene sequence: CDR1 SGHTA, CDR2 FQGTGA. The CDR3 has 16 amino acids. The CDR3 bases are TGTGCCAGCAGCGTAACGACTAGCGGGGGGTCAGATACGCAGTATTTT. It codes for CASSVTTSGGSDTQYF.

This clone was picked up one time. The rearrangement links TRBV15 to TRBJ2-7, with D possibly being TRBD2 (6 bases). Trimming shortened V by 1 base and J by 1 base, and 14 bases separated the two germline ends. The CDR3 totals 16 residues. Germline lookup yields CDR1 LNHNV and CDR2 YYDKDF (reference sequence). CDR3 in amino acids: CATSRAGGSNSYEQYF. Here the CDR3 DNA reads TGTGCCACCAGCAGAGCTGGGGGGAGTAATTCCTACGAGCAGTACTTC. Full variable domain (remainder filled in from reference TRBV15 and TRBJ2-7): DAMVIQNPRYQVTQFGKPVTLSCSQTLNHNVMYWYQQKSSQAPKLLFHYYDKDFNNEADTPDNFQSRRPNTSFCFLDIRSPGLGDTAMYLCATSRAGGSNSYEQYFGPGTRLTVT.

The rearrangement joins TRBV6-6 to TRBJ1-3; no clear D gene. With 0 bases removed from V and 4 bases from J, the gap between germline ends came to 13 bases. The CDR3 loop spans 16 amino acids. The germline V gene has CDR1 MNHNY and CDR2 SVGAGI (reference sequence). The CDR3, as DNA: TGTGCCAGCAGTTACTCTGCCCTGGAGATAGGAAACACCATATATTTT. Protein product: CASSYSALEIGNTIYF.

The gene calls are TRBV19 and TRBJ1-2, with unresolved D. CDR1 and CDR2 from the germline V gene are LNHDA and SQIVND (reference sequence). V lost 8 bases, J lost 1 base, and 8 bases lay in between. This CDR3 has 12 residues. Here the CDR3 DNA reads TGTGCCAGTCTCCAGTTTAACTATGGCTACACCTTC. Protein sequence: CASLQFNYGYTF. The full variable domain, its missing parts supplied by reference TRBV19 and TRBJ1-2, is DGGITQSPKYLFRKEGQNVTLSCEQNLNHDAMYWYRQDPGQGLRLIYYSQIVNDFQKGDIAEGYSVSREKKESFPLTVTSAQKNPTAFYLCASLQFNYGYTFGSGTRLTVV.

The V and J genes are TRBV19 and TRBJ2-7, with TRBD1 matching 8 bases. This CDR3 is built from 15 residues. The germline V gene has CDR1 LNHDA and CDR2 SQIVND (reference sequence). V lost 3 bases, J lost 0 bases, and 4 bases stayed unmatched. The chain's CDR3 is CASSIGQGNSYEQYF. The DNA for the CDR3 is TGTGCCAGTAGTATTGGACAGGGTAACTCCTACGAGCAGTACTTC.

The V gene is TRBV10-3, the J gene TRBJ1-5, with 7 bases that match TRBD1. This CDR3 spans 15 amino acids. J gave up 4 bases and V 3 bases, and 6 bases lay outside the gene matches. Germline V gives CDR1 ENHRY, CDR2 SYGVKD. CDR3 loop: CAISEAAGGNQPQHF. The CDR3 bases are TGTGCCATCAGTGAAGCGGCAGGGGGGAATCAGCCCCAGCATTTT.